The sequence of this T cell receptor beta chain was determined in a study of cytomegalovirus exposure and HLA in healthy donors. Study conclusions and caveats: Later analysis indicated greater clonal expansion among HLA-associated TCR beta chains than among equally common other chains. Roughly uniform depth of sequencing across donors was assumed in presence/absence analyses.

Researchers ran the PCR with 60 Vbeta and 13 Jbeta primers. Clones were sequenced by immunoSEQ multiplex PCR, and TCRdb holds only the in-frame ones, with some missing. Of some 120,000 clones listed, about 73% were seen once; the top ten hold around 4.2%. Comment on this clone: As yet, its antigen is unknown.

J lost 4 bases, V lost 6 bases, and 5 bases had no gene match. The CDR3 consists of 15 residues. Germline CDR1 is MDHEN and CDR2 is SYDVKM. The receptor's source is a woman aged 40 to 50 in good health and CMV-seronegative. The genes are TRBV28 and TRBJ2-5; 13 nucleotides align to TRBD2. The sequencing sample was made of PBMCs. The CDR3 sequence is CASRGTSGKRETQYF. The CDR3 DNA follows: TGTGCCAGCAGGGGGACTAGCGGGAAGCGAGAGACCCAGTACTTC.